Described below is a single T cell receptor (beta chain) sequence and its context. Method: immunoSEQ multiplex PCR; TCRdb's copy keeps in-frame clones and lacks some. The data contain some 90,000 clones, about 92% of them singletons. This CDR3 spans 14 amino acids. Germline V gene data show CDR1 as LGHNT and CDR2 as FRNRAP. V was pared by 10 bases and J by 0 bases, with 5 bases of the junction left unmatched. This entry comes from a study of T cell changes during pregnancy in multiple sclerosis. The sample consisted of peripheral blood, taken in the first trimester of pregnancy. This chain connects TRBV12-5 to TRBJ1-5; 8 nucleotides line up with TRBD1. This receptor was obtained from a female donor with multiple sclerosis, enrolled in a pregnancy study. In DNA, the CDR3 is TGTGCTACTAGAACAGGGGGTAGCAATCAGCCCCAGCATTTT. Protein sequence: CATRTGGSNQPQHF.